The T cell receptor beta chain described here comes from a study of radiation and T cells in renal cell carcinoma. Overall study findings and caveats: Top tumor clonotypes rose in blood 2 weeks post-radiation, then contracted.

Profiled with immunoSEQ multiplex PCR; TCRdb holds only in-frame clones, not every one. The data show some 100,000 clones, 65% to 85% seen once. Time point meaning: baseline pretreatment blood. Regarding treatment: 15 Gy SBRT to primary tumor, nephrectomy 4 weeks later. V lost 0 bases and J 8 bases, leaving 5 bases between the germline ends. Germline V gene sequence: CDR1 SGHNT, CDR2 YYREEE (reference sequence). The CDR3 spans 12 residues. Comments on this clone: The antigen is unknown.

The sample in question was blood, obtained from a patient whose treatment included radiotherapy and nephrectomy. The sequence derives from a man aged 55-75 years with renal cell carcinoma. This chain connects TRBV5-4 to TRBJ1-4; unclear D gene. CDR3: CASSLDAEKLFF. The CDR3 nucleotides are TGTGCCAGCAGCTTGGACGCCGAAAAACTGTTTTTT.